One and the same sample provided the 17 T cell receptor beta chains below, sequenced in a study of cytomegalovirus exposure and HLA in healthy donors. Sequencing was performed with immunoSEQ multiplex PCR; in TCRdb, only in-frame clones are kept and a portion is missing. The sample shows over 250,000 clones, 80% to 90% of them seen only once. The sample comprised PBMCs. All receptors come from a woman younger than 35 in good health and CMV-seronegative.

The rearrangement links TRBV7-9 to TRBJ2-7; possibly TRBD2 for D (5 bases). Trimming shortened V by 6 bases and J by 3 bases, and 18 bases separated the two germline ends. The CDR3 loop spans 15 amino acids. Germline CDR1 reads SEHNR; CDR2 reads FQNEAQ (reference sequence). CDR3 in amino acids: CASSFEGLRFYEQYF. Written as DNA, the CDR3 is TGTGCCAGCAGTTTTGAGGGTCTAAGGTTCTACGAGCAGTACTTC.

The chain employs TRBV2 and TRBJ2-3; unclear D gene. From germline, CDR1 is SNHLY and CDR2 FYNNEI. The CDR3 loop spans 20 amino acids. Trimming shortened V by 4 bases and J by 0 bases, and 26 bases separated the two germline ends. The CDR3 loop reads CASSGPRRNLPSSSTDTQYF. Here the CDR3 DNA reads TGTGCCAGCAGTGGTCCAAGGCGGAACCTCCCATCATCTAGCACAGATACGCAGTATTTT.

This clone came up once. This rearrangement joins TRBV29-1 to TRBJ2-5; D remains ambiguous. With 4 bases removed from V and 5 bases from J, the gap between germline ends came to 11 bases. The CDR3 has 12 residues. Germline assignment: CDR1 SQVTM and CDR2 ANQGSEA. The CDR3 region has the DNA TGCAGCGTTGTAGGTCCCGGGGAGACCCAGTACTTC. It is translated as CSVVGPGETQYF.

A few counts support this clone. CDR3 amino acids: CASRTMTRGFTGELFF. CDR3 nucleotides: TGTGCCAGTAGGACGATGACTCGGGGGTTTACCGGGGAGCTGTTTTTT. The genes are TRBV19 and TRBJ2-2; a possible D gene is TRBD2 (6 bases). The germline V gene has CDR1 LNHDA and CDR2 SQIVND (reference sequence). The CDR3 totals 16 residues. V was pared by 6 bases and J by 5 bases, with 19 bases between. The variable domain in full, with the rest retrieved from reference TRBV19 and TRBJ2-2, is DGGITQSPKYLFRKEGQNVTLSCEQNLNHDAMYWYRQDPGQGLRLIYYSQIVNDFQKGDIAEGYSVSREKKESFPLTVTSAQKNPTAFYLCASRTMTRGFTGELFFGEGSRLTVL.

This sequence joins TRBV29-1 and TRBJ1-1; 9 bases are shared with TRBD1. Germline CDR1 SQVTM, CDR2 ANQGSEA. J gave up 0 bases and V 7 bases, and 9 bases lay outside the gene matches. This CDR3 spans 15 amino acids. This chain's CDR3 is CSADRGYLMNTEAFF. The DNA for the CDR3 is TGCAGCGCGGACAGGGGCTATCTCATGAACACTGAAGCTTTCTTT.

This rearrangement joins TRBV30 to TRBJ2-7; weak D call: TRBD1 (5 bases). The germline V and J ends were trimmed by 0 bases and 0 bases, with 15 bases remaining between them. Germline CDR1 and CDR2: GTSNPN and SVGIG (reference sequence). The CDR3 has 16 amino acids. CDR3 region: CAWSVLAVTASYEQYF. For the CDR3, the DNA is TGTGCCTGGAGTGTTCTGGCCGTGACAGCCTCCTACGAGCAGTACTTC.

A single count supports this clone. This may be a read error, as it is one base from a much larger clone. J is TRBJ2-2 and V is TRBV6-1; 8 bases are a match to TRBD1. CDR3 length: 13 residues. V dropped 6 bases and J dropped 3; count of bases not matched to a gene: 0. Germline V gene sequence: CDR1 MNHNS, CDR2 SASEGT. CDR3 sequence: CASRTGDTGELFF. CDR3 sequence (DNA): TGTGCCAGCAGGACAGGGGACACCGGGGAGCTGTTTTTT.

V usage is TRBV10-3 and J usage is TRBJ2-7, with D possibly matching TRBD2 (6 bases). The V gene lost 5 bases and the J gene lost 7 bases, with 24 bases spanning the gap. This CDR3 contains 16 residues. Germline V gives CDR1 ENHRY, CDR2 SYGVKD. DNA for the CDR3: TGTGCCATCAGTAACTCCGAGGAGGGGAGAACGGGTGAGCAGTACTTC. Encoded protein: CAISNSEEGRTGEQYF.

The chain carries TRBV19 and TRBJ2-7; 9 nucleotides line up with TRBD2. J gave up 5 bases and V 7 bases, and 12 bases lay outside the gene matches. Germline V gene lookup returns CDR1 LNHDA and CDR2 SQIVND (reference sequence). The CDR3 spans 15 residues. The chain's CDR3 is CASKLTLAGINEQYF. In nucleotides, the CDR3 is TGTGCCAGTAAGTTAACCCTAGCGGGGATCAACGAGCAGTACTTC.

This chain joins TRBV5-4 and TRBJ2-1; 9 nucleotides agree with TRBD2. This CDR3 comprises 14 residues. Looked up from germline, CDR1 is SGHNT and CDR2 is YYREEE (reference sequence). V gave up 4 bases and J gave up 6 bases; unmatched junction bases: 5. CDR3: CASSMSGGSNEQFF. DNA for the CDR3: TGTGCCAGCAGCATGAGCGGGGGGAGCAATGAGCAGTTCTTC.

In this sample, this clone turned up a few times. The chain links TRBV7-2 to TRBJ1-3, with a weak D call TRBD1 (5 bases). This CDR3 region has 14 residues. Germline V gene lookup returns CDR1 SGHTA and CDR2 FQGNSA. V shed 5 bases and J shed 3 bases, with 11 bases lying between them. This CDR3 is CASSPSGGGNTIYF. The CDR3 DNA follows: TGTGCCAGCAGCCCCTCCGGGGGTGGAAACACCATATATTTT.

The V gene is TRBV18, the J gene TRBJ2-2, with TRBD2 identical over 13 bases. CDR3 size: 16 residues. The germline V gene encodes CDR1 KGHSH and CDR2 LQKENI. Trimming at V came to 3 bases and at J to 4 bases, leaving 2 bases not matched to a gene. CDR3 sequence reads: CASSPGLAGITGELFF. The CDR3 nucleotides read TGTGCCAGCTCACCGGGACTAGCGGGAATCACCGGGGAGCTGTTTTTT.

A few counts support this clone. The chain has TRBV2 and TRBJ1-6; D is undetermined. Trimming took 3 bases from V and 0 from J, leaving 9 bases between them. There are 16 residues in the CDR3. Germline V gene lookup returns CDR1 SNHLY and CDR2 FYNNEI. In DNA, the CDR3 is TGTGCCAGCAGTGAGGGAGGCCACTCCTATAATTCACCCCTCCACTTT. This codes for CASSEGGHSYNSPLHF.

CDR3 sequence (DNA): TGCGCCAGCAGCTTTCAGGGGCGCTTGGGCACCGGGGAGCTGTTTTTT. Translated: CASSFQGRLGTGELFF. V and J are TRBV5-1 and TRBJ2-2; weak D call: TRBD1 (6 bases). Germline CDR1 and CDR2: SGHRS and YFSETQ. V lost 2 bases, J lost 4 bases, and 15 bases lay in between. The CDR3 is 16 amino acids.

The V call is TRBV4-2, the J call TRBJ2-6, with TRBD2 as a possible D gene (6 bases). Trimming pared 1 base from V and 1 base from J, leaving 8 bases between. The germline V gene has CDR1 LGHNA and CDR2 YNFKEQ. CDR3 length: 16 amino acids. CDR3 loop: CASSQAGESGANVLTF. The CDR3, as DNA: TGTGCCAGCAGCCAAGCGGGGGAGTCTGGGGCCAACGTCCTGACTTTC.

The V and J genes are TRBV5-6 and TRBJ2-1, with TRBD1 as a possible D gene (6 bases). Germline values: CDR1 SGHDT, CDR2 YYEEEE. The CDR3 is 16 residues long. V lost 4 bases and J lost 7, with 21 bases in between. In DNA, the CDR3 is TGTGCCAGCAGCACCATACAGGGAATGGTTCTGAATGAGCAGTTCTTC. It specifies CASSTIQGMVLNEQFF.

The chain recombines TRBV5-6 with TRBJ2-7, with 10 bases fitting TRBD2. CDR1 SGHDT and CDR2 YYEEEE come from the germline V gene. The ends lost 4 bases at V and 6 bases at J; junction bases unmatched: 13. This CDR3 has 16 residues. The CDR3 nucleotides read TGTGCCAGCAGCCCCGAACCCGGGACTAGCGTTTCCGAGCAGTACTTC. Translated, it gives CASSPEPGTSVSEQYF.